These 7 T cell receptor beta chains originate from one sample sequenced in a study of blood T cells in healthy people across ages. Sample-barcoded 5' priming and a J-beta primer mix drove a second PCR of 7 to 11 cycles. TCRdb re-called the 5' RACE reads through MiXCR, storing one row per CDR3 protein. The data contain approximately 1.5 million distinct CDR3 sequences, roughly two fifths of them singletons. Sequences were obtained from blood. Source of these receptors: a woman aged 18-29 years in good health.

This chain connects TRBV7-8 to TRBJ1-5; weak D call: TRBD1 (5 bases). V lost 0 bases and J 3 bases, leaving 12 bases between the germline ends. The germline gives CDR1 SGHVS, CDR2 FQNEAQ. The CDR3 runs to 16 residues. The CDR3 DNA is TGTGCCAGCAGCTTAGCGATGGGGGTATCCAATCAGCCCCAGCATTTT. The encoded protein is CASSLAMGVSNQPQHF.

The J gene is TRBJ1-2, the V gene TRBV20-1; no firm D call. This CDR3 spans 12 amino acids. CDR1 and CDR2 (germline): DFQATT, SNEGSKA (reference sequence). V lost 0 bases, J lost 7 bases, and 9 bases lay in between. CDR3 sequence (DNA): TGCAGTGCTAGAGATACGGGATTTGGCTACACCTTC. Its protein product is CSARDTGFGYTF.

This clonotype was detected only a few times. The chain couples TRBV6-5 to TRBJ2-5; tentatively, D is TRBD1 (6 bases). Deletions cut 4 bases from V and 5 bases from J, with 14 bases between. The CDR3 spans 14 residues. From germline, CDR1 is MNHEY and CDR2 SVGAGI. The CDR3 DNA sequence: TGTGCCAGCAGTTTGACAGGCTCCCTCGAGACCCAGTACTTC. Its protein product is CASSLTGSLETQYF.

This sequence joins TRBV28 and TRBJ2-1, with D uncertain. The length of the CDR3 is 14 residues. In germline, CDR1 is MDHEN, CDR2 SYDVKM. V gave up 7 bases and J gave up 9 bases, with 19 bases separating them. CDR3 in amino acids: CASTFSRGLSEQFF. The DNA of the CDR3 is TGTGCCAGCACCTTCTCACGAGGTTTGAGTGAGCAGTTCTTC.

This sequence joins TRBV6-5 and TRBJ2-3; D gene uncertain. The CDR3 is made up of 13 amino acids. Trimming took off 6 bases at V and 5 bases at J, with 12 bases between the two ends. From germline, CDR1 is MNHEY and CDR2 SVGAGI. CDR3 DNA: TGTGCCAGCAGAGGGCCTGGGGTAGATACGCAGTATTTT. Protein product: CASRGPGVDTQYF.

V usage is TRBV21-1 and J usage is TRBJ2-7; TRBD1, the table's D call, was not compared with the DNA. TRBV21-1 is a listed pseudogene. The CDR3 loop spans 13 amino acids. The CDR3 sequence: CASSKQGRNEQYF. CDR3 DNA: TGTGCCAGCAGCAAACAGGGGAGGAACGAGCAGTACTTC.

This clonotype was recorded a few times. CDR3 sequence: CSANKGLGSDEQFF. CDR3 coding DNA: TGCAGTGCAAACAAGGGACTAGGCTCCGATGAGCAGTTCTTC. V and J are TRBV20-1 and TRBJ2-1; 8 bases fit TRBD2. CDR3 length equals 14 residues. Germline V gene sequence: CDR1 DFQATT, CDR2 SNEGSKA (reference sequence). Losses at the gene ends were 6 bases for V and 8 bases for J; bases not matched to a gene: 12.